This T cell receptor (beta chain) was sequenced during a study of blood T cell repertoires in COVID-19. Overall study: T cells, B-cell-depleted T cells, or PBMCs supplied cDNA or gDNA.

Unmatched junction bases numbered 6, after V lost 0 bases and J lost 5 bases. This CDR3 comprises 17 residues. Germline lookup yields CDR1 LNHNV and CDR2 YYDKDF (reference sequence). In the authors' methods: For nucleated cells, counts were estimated from reference gene primer amplification. Repertoires were generated with immunoSEQ multiplex PCR, while TCRdb's copy carries only in-frame clones and drops some. V, J and clone size reflect that table, while D and trimming were determined from the DNA. The repertoire holds about 200,000 clones, 85% seen once, with approximately 2.4% in the top ten. The chain uses TRBV15 and TRBJ2-1; 11 bases line up with TRBD2. Material: peripheral blood. The source is a woman aged 65 to 85 with COVID-19, enrolled during active disease. CDR3 sequence (DNA): TGTGCCACCAGCAGAGACCGTCTGACTAGCGGGAACAATGAGCAGTTCTTC. This codes for CATSRDRLTSGNNEQFF. The full variable domain, in which reference TRBV15 and TRBJ2-1 provide the parts outside the CDR3, is DAMVIQNPRYQVTQFGKPVTLSCSQTLNHNVMYWYQQKSSQAPKLLFHYYDKDFNNEADTPDNFQSRRPNTSFCFLDIRSPGLGDTAMYLCATSRDRLTSGNNEQFFGPGTRLTVL.